This T cell receptor beta chain was identified in a study of blood T cell repertoires in COVID-19. Study-wide background: The study drew acute and convalescent COVID-19 samples from the United States, Italy and Spain. T cells, B-cell-depleted T cells, or PBMCs provided the cDNA or gDNA that served as material.

CDR3 length: 15 amino acids. V gave up 4 bases and J gave up 6 bases; unmatched junction bases: 10. The V gene's germline CDR1 is LGHDT and CDR2 YNNKEL (reference sequence). In the original workflow: Nucleated cell counts were estimated from reference gene primer amplification. Clones were read by immunoSEQ multiplex PCR, and TCRdb kept only the in-frame ones, dropping some. Clonal size and the V and J genes are those of that table, whereas D and trimming came from the DNA. This table has about 140,000 clones, about 82% appearing once. Sequencing was performed on peripheral blood. The chain employs TRBV3-1 (or the pseudogene TRBV3-2) and TRBJ2-3; 7 positions agree with TRBD2. This sequence was found in a man aged 45-65 years with acute or convalescent COVID-19. CDR3 in DNA: TGTGCCAGCAGCCCAATCGCGGGAGTCTGGGATACGCAGTATTTT. Translated, it gives CASSPIAGVWDTQYF.